Included here is one T cell receptor beta chain sequence, with context. The sample belongs to a study of blood T cell repertoires in COVID-19. Study-level background: Both acute and convalescent COVID-19 samples were obtained from the United States, Italy and Spain. Sample material is recorded as cDNA or gDNA derived from T cells, B-cell-depleted T cells, or PBMCs.

From germline, CDR1 is SGHAT and CDR2 FQNNGV. The CDR3 sequence is 14 residues long. With 5 bases clipped from V and 4 bases from J, the junction kept 7 bases outside the gene matches. The authors' processing: Using reference gene primer amplification, nucleated cell counts were estimated. Method: immunoSEQ multiplex PCR; TCRdb's copy keeps in-frame clones and lacks some. V, J and clone size derive from that table, while D and trimming were established from the DNA sequence. The table lists 130,000 to 150,000 clones, approximately 79% of them singletons, with 8.6% in the top ten. The rearrangement uses TRBV11-2 and TRBJ1-2; TRBD1 aligns across 7 bases. Sample: peripheral blood. The sequence was collected from a man between 50 and 59 years old with active or convalescent COVID-19. CDR3 loop: CASSPQGGTYGYTF. The CDR3 bases are TGTGCCAGCAGCCCCCAGGGGGGTACCTATGGCTACACCTTC.